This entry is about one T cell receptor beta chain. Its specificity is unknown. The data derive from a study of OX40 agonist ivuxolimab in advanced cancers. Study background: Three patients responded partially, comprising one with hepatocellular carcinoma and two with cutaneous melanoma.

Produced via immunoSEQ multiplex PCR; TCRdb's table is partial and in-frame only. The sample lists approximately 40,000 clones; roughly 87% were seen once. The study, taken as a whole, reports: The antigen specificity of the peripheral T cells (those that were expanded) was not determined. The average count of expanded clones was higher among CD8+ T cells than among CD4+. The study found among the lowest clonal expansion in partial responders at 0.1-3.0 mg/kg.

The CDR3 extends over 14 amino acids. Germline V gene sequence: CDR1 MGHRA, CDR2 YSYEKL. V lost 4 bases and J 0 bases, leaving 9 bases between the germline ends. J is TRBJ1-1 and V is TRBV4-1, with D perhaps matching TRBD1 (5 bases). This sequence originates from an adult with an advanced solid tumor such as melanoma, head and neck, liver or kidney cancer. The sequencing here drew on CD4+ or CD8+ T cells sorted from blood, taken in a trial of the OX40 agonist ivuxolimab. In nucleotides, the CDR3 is TGCGCCAGCAGCCTTGGGACGGTGAACACTGAAGCTTTCTTT. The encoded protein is CASSLGTVNTEAFF.